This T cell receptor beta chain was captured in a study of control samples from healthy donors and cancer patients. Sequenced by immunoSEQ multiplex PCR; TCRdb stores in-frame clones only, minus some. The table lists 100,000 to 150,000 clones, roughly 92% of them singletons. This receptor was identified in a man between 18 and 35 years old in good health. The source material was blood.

The DNA for the CDR3 is TGTGCCAGCAGTCCGGACCGTTATTCACCCCTCCACTTT. Encoded protein: CASSPDRYSPLHF. The J gene is TRBJ1-6, the V gene TRBV27; D ambiguous. CDR1 MNHEY and CDR2 SMNVEV come from the germline V gene (reference sequence). Trimming stripped 5 bases from V and 8 bases from J, with 10 bases between. The CDR3 sequence is 13 residues long.